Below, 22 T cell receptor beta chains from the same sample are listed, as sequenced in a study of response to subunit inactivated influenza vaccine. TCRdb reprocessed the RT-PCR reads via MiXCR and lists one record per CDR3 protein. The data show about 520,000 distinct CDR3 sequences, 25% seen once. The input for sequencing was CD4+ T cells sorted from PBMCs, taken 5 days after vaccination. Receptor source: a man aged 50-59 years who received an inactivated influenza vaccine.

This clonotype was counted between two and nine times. CDR3 residues: CSFNRGRYNEQFF. The DNA for the CDR3 is TGCAGTTTCAACAGGGGGCGTTACAATGAGCAGTTCTTC. The chain combines TRBV20-1 with TRBJ2-1, with 9 nucleotides matching TRBD1. Per the germline V gene, CDR1 is DFQATT and CDR2 is SNEGSKA (reference sequence). This CDR3 contains 13 residues. Losses at the gene ends were 8 bases for V and 4 bases for J; bases not matched to a gene: 6.

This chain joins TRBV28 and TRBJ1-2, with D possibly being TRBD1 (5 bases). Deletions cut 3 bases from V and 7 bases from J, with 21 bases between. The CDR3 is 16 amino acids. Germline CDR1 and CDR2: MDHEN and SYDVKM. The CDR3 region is CASSLVGGLSTGGYTF. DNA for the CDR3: TGTGCCAGCAGTTTGGTTGGGGGACTCTCTACTGGTGGCTACACCTTC.

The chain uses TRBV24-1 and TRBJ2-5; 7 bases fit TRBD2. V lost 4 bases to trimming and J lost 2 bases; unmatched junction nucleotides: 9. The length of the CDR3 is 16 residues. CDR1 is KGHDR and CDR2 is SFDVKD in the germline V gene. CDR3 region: CATSDPGTNLQETQYF. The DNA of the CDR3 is TGTGCCACCAGTGACCCCGGGACTAACTTACAAGAGACCCAGTACTTC.

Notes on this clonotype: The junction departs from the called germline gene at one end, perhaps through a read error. The CDR3 here is CSARDWTGAQETQYF. The DNA of the CDR3 is TGCAGTGCTAGAGATTGGACAGGGGCCCAAGAAACCCAGTACTTC. The chain carries TRBV20-1 and TRBJ2-5; TRBD1 aligns across 9 bases. In germline, CDR1 is DFQATT, CDR2 SNEGSKA (reference sequence). CDR3 size: 15 residues.

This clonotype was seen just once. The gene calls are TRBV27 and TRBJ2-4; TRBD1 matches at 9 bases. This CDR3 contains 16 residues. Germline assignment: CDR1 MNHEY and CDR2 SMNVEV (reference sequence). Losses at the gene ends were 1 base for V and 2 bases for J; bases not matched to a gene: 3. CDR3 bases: TGTGCCAGCAGTTTATTCGGACAGGGGTCCAAAAACATTCAGTACTTC. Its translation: CASSLFGQGSKNIQYF.

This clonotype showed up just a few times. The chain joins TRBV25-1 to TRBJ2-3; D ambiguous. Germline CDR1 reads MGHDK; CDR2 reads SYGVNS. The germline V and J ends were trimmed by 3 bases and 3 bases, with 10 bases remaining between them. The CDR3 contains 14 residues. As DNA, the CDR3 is TGTGCCAGCAGTGATCCACTGTTAACAGATACGCAGTATTTT. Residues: CASSDPLLTDTQYF. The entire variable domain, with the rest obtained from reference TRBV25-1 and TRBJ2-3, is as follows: EADIYQTPRYLVIGTGKKITLECSQTMGHDKMYWYQQDPGMELHLIHYSYGVNSTEKGDLSSESTVSRIRTEHFPLTLESARPSHTSQYLCASSDPLLTDTQYFGPGTRLTVL.

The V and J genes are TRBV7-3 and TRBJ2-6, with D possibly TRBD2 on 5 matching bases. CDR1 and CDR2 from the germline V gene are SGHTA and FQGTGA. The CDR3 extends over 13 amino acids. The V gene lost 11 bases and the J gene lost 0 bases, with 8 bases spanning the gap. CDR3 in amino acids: CASGSSGANVLTF. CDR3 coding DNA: TGTGCCTCGGGGAGCTCTGGGGCCAACGTCCTGACTTTC.

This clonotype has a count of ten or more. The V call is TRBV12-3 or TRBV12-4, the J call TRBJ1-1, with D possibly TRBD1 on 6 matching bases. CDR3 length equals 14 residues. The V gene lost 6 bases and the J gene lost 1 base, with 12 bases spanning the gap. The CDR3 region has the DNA TGTGCCAGCAGCCAACAGGGAGGGAACACTGAAGCTTTCTTT. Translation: CASSQQGGNTEAFF.

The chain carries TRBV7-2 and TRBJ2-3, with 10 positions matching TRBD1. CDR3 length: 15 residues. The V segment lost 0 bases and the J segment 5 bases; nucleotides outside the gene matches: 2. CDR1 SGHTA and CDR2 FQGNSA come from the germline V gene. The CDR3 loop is CASSLAGTGVDTQYF. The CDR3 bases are TGTGCCAGCAGCTTAGCCGGGACAGGGGTAGATACGCAGTATTTT.

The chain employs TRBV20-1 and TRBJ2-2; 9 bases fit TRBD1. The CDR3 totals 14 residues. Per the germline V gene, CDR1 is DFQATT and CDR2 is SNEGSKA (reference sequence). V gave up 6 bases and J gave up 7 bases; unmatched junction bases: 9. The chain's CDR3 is CSAVGTGRGGELFF. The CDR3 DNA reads TGCAGTGCGGTCGGGACAGGGAGAGGCGGGGAGCTGTTTTTT.

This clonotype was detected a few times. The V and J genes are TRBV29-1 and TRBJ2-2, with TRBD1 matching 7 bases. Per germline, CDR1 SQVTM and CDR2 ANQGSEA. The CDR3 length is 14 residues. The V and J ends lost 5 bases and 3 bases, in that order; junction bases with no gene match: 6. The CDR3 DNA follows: TGCAGCGTTTCAGCAGGGGGAGACACCGGGGAGCTGTTTTTT. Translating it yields CSVSAGGDTGELFF.

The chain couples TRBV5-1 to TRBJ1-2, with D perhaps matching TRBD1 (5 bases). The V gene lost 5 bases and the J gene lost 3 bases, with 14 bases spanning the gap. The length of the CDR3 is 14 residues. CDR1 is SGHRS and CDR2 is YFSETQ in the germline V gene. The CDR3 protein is CASRITGTDYGYTF. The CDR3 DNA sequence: TGCGCCAGCAGAATTACCGGGACGGACTATGGCTACACCTTC. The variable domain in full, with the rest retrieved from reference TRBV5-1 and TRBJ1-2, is KAGVTQTPRYLIKTRGQQVTLSCSPISGHRSVSWYQQTPGQGLQFLFEYFSETQRNKGNFPGRFSGRQFSNSRSEMNVSTLELGDSALYLCASRITGTDYGYTFGSGTRLTVV.

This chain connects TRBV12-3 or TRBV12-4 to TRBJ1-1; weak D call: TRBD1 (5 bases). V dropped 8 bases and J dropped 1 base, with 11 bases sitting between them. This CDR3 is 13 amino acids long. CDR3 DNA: TGTGCCAGCGGCCCTGACAGGAACACTGAAGCTTTCTTT. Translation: CASGPDRNTEAFF.

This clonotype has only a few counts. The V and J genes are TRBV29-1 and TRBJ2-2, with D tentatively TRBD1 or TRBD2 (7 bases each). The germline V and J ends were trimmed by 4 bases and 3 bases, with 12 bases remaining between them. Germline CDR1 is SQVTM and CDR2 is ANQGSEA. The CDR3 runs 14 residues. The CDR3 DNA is TGCAGCGTTGGCGGGGGACAGTACACCGGGGAGCTGTTTTTT. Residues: CSVGGGQYTGELFF.

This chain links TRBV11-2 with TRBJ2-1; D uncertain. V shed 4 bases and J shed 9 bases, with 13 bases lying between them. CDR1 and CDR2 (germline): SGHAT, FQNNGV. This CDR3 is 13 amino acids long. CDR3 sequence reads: CASSYGPDLEQFF. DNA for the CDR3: TGTGCCAGCAGCTATGGACCCGACCTTGAGCAGTTCTTC.

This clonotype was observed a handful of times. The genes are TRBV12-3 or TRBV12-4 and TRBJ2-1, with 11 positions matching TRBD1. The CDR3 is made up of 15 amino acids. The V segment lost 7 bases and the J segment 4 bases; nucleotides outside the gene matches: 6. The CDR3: CASTRTGGGYNEQFF. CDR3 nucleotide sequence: TGTGCCAGCACCCGGACAGGGGGCGGTTACAATGAGCAGTTCTTC.

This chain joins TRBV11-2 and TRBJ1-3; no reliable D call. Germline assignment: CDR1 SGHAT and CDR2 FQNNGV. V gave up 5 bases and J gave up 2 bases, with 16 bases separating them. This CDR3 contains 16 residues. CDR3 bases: TGTGCCAGCAGCCCCCCGAGGAGCGCCCCTGGAAACACCATATATTTT. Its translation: CASSPPRSAPGNTIYF.

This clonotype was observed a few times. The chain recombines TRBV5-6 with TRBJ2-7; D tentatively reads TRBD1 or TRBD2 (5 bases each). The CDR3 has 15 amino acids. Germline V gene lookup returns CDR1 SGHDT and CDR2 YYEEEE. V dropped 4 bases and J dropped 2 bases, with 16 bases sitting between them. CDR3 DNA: TGTGCCAGCAGCCGTCCCGGGGACCGAGCCTACGAGCAGTACTTC. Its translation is CASSRPGDRAYEQYF.

CDR3: CASSLDGFRETQYF. CDR3 coding DNA: TGCGCCAGCAGCTTGGATGGGTTCCGGGAGACCCAGTACTTC. The V gene is TRBV5-1, the J gene TRBJ2-5; D is unclear. Trimming shortened V by 0 bases and J by 5 bases, and 11 bases separated the two germline ends. The CDR3 spans 14 residues. Germline V CDR1 and CDR2: SGHRS, YFSETQ.

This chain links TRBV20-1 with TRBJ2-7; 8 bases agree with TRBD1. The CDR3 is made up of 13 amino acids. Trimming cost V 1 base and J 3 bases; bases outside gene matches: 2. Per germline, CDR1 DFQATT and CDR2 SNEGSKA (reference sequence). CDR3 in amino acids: CSARGDRFYEQYF. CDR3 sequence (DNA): TGCAGTGCTAGAGGGGACAGGTTCTACGAGCAGTACTTC.

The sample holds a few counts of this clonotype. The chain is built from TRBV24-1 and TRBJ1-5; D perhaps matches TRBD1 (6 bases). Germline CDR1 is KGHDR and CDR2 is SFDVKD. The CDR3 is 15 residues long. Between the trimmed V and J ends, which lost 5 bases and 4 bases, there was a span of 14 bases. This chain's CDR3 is CATSASGGLNQPQHF. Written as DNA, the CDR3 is TGTGCCACCAGTGCGTCGGGGGGCCTTAATCAGCCCCAGCATTTT.

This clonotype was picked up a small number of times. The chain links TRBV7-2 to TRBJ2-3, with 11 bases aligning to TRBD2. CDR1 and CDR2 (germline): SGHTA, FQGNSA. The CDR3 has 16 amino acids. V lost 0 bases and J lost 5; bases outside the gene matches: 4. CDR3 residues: CASSLAPSGGIDTQYF. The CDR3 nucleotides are TGTGCCAGCAGCTTAGCCCCTAGCGGGGGGATAGATACGCAGTATTTT.